Given below is one T cell receptor (beta chain) in context. This CDR3 is built from 11 residues. CDR1 is LNHDA, CDR2 SQIVND, per germline (reference sequence). V lost 4 bases and J 15 bases, leaving 13 bases between the germline ends. Here immunoSEQ multiplex PCR was the method, and the copy in TCRdb shows in-frame clones only, minus some. In the table there are roughly 200,000 clones, approximately 88% of which are singletons. These data originate in a study of blood T cell repertoires in COVID-19. The TCR comes from a middle-aged man with acute or convalescent COVID-19. The specimen sequenced was peripheral blood. This chain connects TRBV19 to TRBJ2-1; D might be TRBD2 (5 bases). In DNA form, the CDR3 reads TGTGCCAGTAGTACGGGGAGCAGGCTGTTCTTC. It yields the protein CASSTGSRLFF.